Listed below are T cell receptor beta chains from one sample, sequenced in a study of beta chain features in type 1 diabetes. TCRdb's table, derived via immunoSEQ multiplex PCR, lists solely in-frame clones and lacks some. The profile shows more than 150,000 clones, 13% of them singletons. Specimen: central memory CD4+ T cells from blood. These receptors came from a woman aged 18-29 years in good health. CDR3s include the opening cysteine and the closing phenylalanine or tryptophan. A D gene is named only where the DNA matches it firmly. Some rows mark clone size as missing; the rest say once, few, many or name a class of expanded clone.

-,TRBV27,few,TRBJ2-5,CASSTDGWAETQYF,TGTGCCAGCAGTACCGACGGCTGGGCAGAGACCCAGTACTTC
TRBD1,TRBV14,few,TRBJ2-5,CASSQAKGLTGRQETQYF,TGTGCCAGCAGCCAAGCCAAAGGCTTGACAGGGCGCCAAGAGACCCAGTACTTC
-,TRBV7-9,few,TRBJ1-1,CASSLRESGTEAFF,TGTGCCAGCAGCTTACGGGAGAGTGGGACTGAAGCTTTCTTT
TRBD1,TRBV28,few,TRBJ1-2,CASRGQGIYGYTF,TGTGCCAGCAGAGGACAGGGAATCTATGGCTACACCTTC
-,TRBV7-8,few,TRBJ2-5,CASSLQGGQETQYF,TGTGCCAGCAGCTTACAGGGAGGCCAAGAGACCCAGTACTTC
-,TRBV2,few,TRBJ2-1,CASSEAASEQFF,TGTGCCAGCAGTGAAGCGGCTAGCGAGCAGTTCTTC
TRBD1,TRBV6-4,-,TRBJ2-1,CASSGDRGFHNEQFF,TGTGCCAGCAGTGGCGACAGGGGGTTTCACAATGAGCAGTTCTTC
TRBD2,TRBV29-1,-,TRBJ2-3,CSVGELAGATDTQYF,TGCAGCGTTGGGGAACTAGCGGGAGCAACAGATACGCAGTATTTT
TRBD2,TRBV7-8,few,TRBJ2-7,CASSTSGNPSYEQYF,TGTGCCAGCAGCACTAGCGGGAACCCCTCCTACGAGCAGTACTTC
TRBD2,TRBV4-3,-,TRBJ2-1,CASSRVLAAAYNEQFF,TGCGCCAGCAGCCGAGTGCTAGCGGCCGCCTACAATGAGCAGTTCTTC
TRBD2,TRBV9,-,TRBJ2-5,CASSPSGAYQETQYF,TGTGCCAGCAGCCCTAGCGGGGCGTACCAAGAGACCCAGTACTTC
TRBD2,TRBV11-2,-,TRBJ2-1,CASSLYGGLAGAFNEQFF,TGTGCCAGCAGCTTATATGGGGGACTAGCGGGGGCCTTCAATGAGCAGTTCTTC
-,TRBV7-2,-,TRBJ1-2,CASSLAGNSRGYTF,TGTGCCAGCAGCTTAGCCGGAAACAGCCGAGGCTACACCTTC
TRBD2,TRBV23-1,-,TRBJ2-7,CASSPGETSGDHEQYF,TGCGCCAGCAGCCCTGGTGAGACTAGCGGGGACCACGAGCAGTACTTC
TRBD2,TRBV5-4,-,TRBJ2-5,CASSPGGGKRERETQYF,TGTGCCAGCAGCCCTGGGGGCGGGAAGCGGGAGCGGGAGACCCAGTACTTC
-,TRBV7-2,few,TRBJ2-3,CASSFSITDTQYF,TGTGCCAGCAGCTTTTCAATCACAGATACGCAGTATTTT
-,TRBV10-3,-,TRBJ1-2,CAISVEGNYGYTF,TGTGCCATCAGTGTAGAGGGAAACTATGGCTACACCTTC